Included here is one TCR beta chain sequence, with context. Its antigen is not identified. Only in-frame clones appear in the TCRdb table, and some are missing; sequencing was by immunoSEQ multiplex PCR. The data show 170,000 or so clones, over 85% seen once. This entry belongs to a study of T cell responses to AZD1222 COVID-19 vaccine. Findings and limits, study-wide: Donors skewed white British and female; clonal diversity was possibly underestimated. Nearly half of spike-specific TCRs reportedly target unmutated variant regions.

Germline V gives CDR1 KGHSH, CDR2 LQKENI. The CDR3 contains 11 residues. The V and J ends lost 2 bases and 8 bases respectively, with 6 bases between them. The chain joins TRBV18 to TRBJ1-2; no reliable D call. The sequence came from an adult who received the MenACWY meningococcal vaccine as a control. The specimen was peripheral blood, collected 28 days after the second dose of the MenACWY control vaccine. The CDR3 reads CASSPAGGYTF. CDR3 coding DNA: TGTGCCAGCTCACCAGCGGGCGGCTACACCTTC.